This T cell receptor beta chain comes out of a study of beta chain features in type 1 diabetes. Worth noting for this clone: Its target is unknown.

V shed 5 bases and J shed 2 bases, with 9 bases lying between them. This CDR3 region has 13 residues. In germline, CDR1 is SGHDN, CDR2 FVKESK. Study-wide points: Patients with type 1 diabetes carried fewer insertions and had more deletions at their VDJ junctions.

Sequencing targeted expressed TCRB transcripts, as all isolated RNA had been reverse transcribed. Only in-frame clones appear in the TCRdb table, and some are missing; sequencing was by immunoSEQ multiplex PCR. The table lists 300,000 to 350,000 clones, 15% to 20% of them singletons. On average, the one heparinised blood draw given by each donor was approximately 100 mL. Stem cell-like memory, regulatory, central memory and naive CD4+ cells were sorted via CD45RO/CCR7/CD25/CD127/CD95/CD27. The chain is built from TRBV14 and TRBJ1-2; D is possibly TRBD1 (6 bases). The sample comprised naive CD4+ T cells from blood. The source is a woman between 18 and 29 years old in good health. DNA of the CDR3: TGTGCCAGCAGCTCCGGACAGAACTATGGCTACACCTTC. This gives the protein CASSSGQNYGYTF. Supplemented by reference TRBV14 and TRBJ1-2, the full variable domain reads EAGVTQFPSHSVIEKGQTVTLRCDPISGHDNLYWYRRVMGKEIKFLLHFVKESKQDESGMPNNRFLAERTGGTYSTLKVQPAELEDSGVYFCASSSGQNYGYTFGSGTRLTVV.